Listed here are 17 T cell receptor beta chains from one sample, sequenced in a study of T cell changes during pregnancy in multiple sclerosis. Profiling relied on immunoSEQ multiplex PCR, and the TCRdb table lists in-frame clones only, not all of them. The sample lists around 48,000 clones, about 88% occurring once. The input for sequencing was CD4+ T cells from peripheral blood mononuclear cells, taken in the second trimester of pregnancy. These receptors were taken from a female donor with multiple sclerosis, enrolled in a pregnancy study.

The CDR3 region has the DNA TGTGCCAGCAGTTGGGACAGGGGAGGAGAAAAACTGTTTTTT. Its protein product is CASSWDRGGEKLFF. This chain connects TRBV28 to TRBJ1-4; 10 nucleotides line up with TRBD1. The junction had 4 bases not matched to a gene; V was cut back by 4 bases and J by 8 bases. The CDR3 length is 14 residues. Germline CDR1 is MDHEN and CDR2 is SYDVKM. Full variable domain (rest looked up from reference TRBV28 and TRBJ1-4): DVKVTQSSRYLVKRTGEKVFLECVQDMDHENMFWYRQDPGLGLRLIYFSYDVKMKEKGDIPEGYSVSREKKERFSLILESASTNQTSMYLCASSWDRGGEKLFFGSGTQLSVL.

The rearrangement uses TRBV13 and TRBJ2-5; no clear D. The CDR3 runs to 13 residues. The germline gives CDR1 PRHDT, CDR2 FYEKMQ (reference sequence). V was shortened by 1 base and J by 5 bases, with 8 bases between the two germline ends. This CDR3 is CASSLDSRETQYF. The CDR3 region has the DNA TGTGCCAGCAGCTTAGATAGTCGGGAGACCCAGTACTTC.

The rearrangement links TRBV4-1 to TRBJ2-1; D is perhaps TRBD2 (5 bases). Trimming stripped 2 bases from V and 5 bases from J, with 13 bases between. The CDR3 loop spans 15 amino acids. Per the germline V gene, CDR1 is MGHRA and CDR2 is YSYEKL. Here the CDR3 reads CASSQLGLPNNEQFF. DNA of the CDR3: TGCGCCAGCAGCCAATTAGGACTGCCAAACAATGAGCAGTTCTTC.

This chain uses TRBV21-1 with TRBJ2-2; the table assigns TRBD1, which was not confirmed against the DNA. TRBV21-1 is classified as a pseudogene. The CDR3 consists of 17 residues. The CDR3 is CASSKVAATRNTGELFF. The CDR3 DNA reads as TGTGCCAGCAGCAAAGTTGCCGCGACAAGGAACACCGGGGAGCTGTTTTTT.

V is TRBV14 and J is TRBJ1-2, with 7 bases that match TRBD1. Losses at the gene ends were 1 base for V and 2 bases for J; bases not matched to a gene: 4. Germline-derived CDR1 and CDR2 are SGHDN and FVKESK. CDR3 length equals 15 residues. The CDR3 sequence is CASSQGPGGNYGYTF. CDR3 sequence (DNA): TGTGCCAGCAGCCAAGGGCCAGGGGGAAACTATGGCTACACCTTC.

This clone was counted between two and nine times. The rearrangement links TRBV7-2 to TRBJ2-5, with a weak D call TRBD2 (6 bases). Germline V gene data show CDR1 as SGHTA and CDR2 as FQGNSA. Trimming took off 5 bases at V and 5 bases at J, with 21 bases between the two ends. The CDR3 covers 16 residues. In DNA form, the CDR3 reads TGTGCCAGCAGCCCCATTGGGGTCGGGAGCGGGGAGACCCAGTACTTC. It encodes CASSPIGVGSGETQYF. Combining the CDR3 with reference TRBV7-2 and TRBJ2-5 gives the whole variable domain GAGVSQSPSNKVTEKGKDVELRCDPISGHTALYWYRQSLGQGLEFLIYFQGNSAPDKSGLPSDRFSAERTGGSVSTLTIQRTQQEDSAVYLCASSPIGVGSGETQYFGPGTRLLVL.

V is TRBV28 and J is TRBJ1-2, with TRBD1 matching over 11 bases. Unmatched junction bases numbered 9, after V lost 2 bases and J lost 7 bases. The CDR3 covers 16 residues. CDR1 and CDR2 (germline): MDHEN, SYDVKM. The CDR3 coding sequence is TGTGCCAGCAGTTTAGGACAGGGGGCTGCCCTCCGTGGCTACACCTTC. Protein product: CASSLGQGAALRGYTF.

The rearrangement uses TRBV7-7 and TRBJ2-1; a possible D gene is TRBD1 (6 bases). This CDR3 comprises 14 residues. Germline V gives CDR1 SSHAT, CDR2 FNYEAQ (reference sequence). The ends were cut back, 0 bases at V and 5 bases at J, with 8 bases in the middle. The chain's CDR3 is CASSLAGADNEQFF. CDR3 DNA sequence: TGTGCCAGCAGCTTAGCGGGGGCCGACAATGAGCAGTTCTTC.

This clone was counted once. The chain carries TRBV6-1 and TRBJ1-5; D might be TRBD1 (6 bases). The CDR3 consists of 15 residues. Germline lookup yields CDR1 MNHNS and CDR2 SASEGT. V lost 2 bases, J lost 4 bases, and 12 bases lay in between. CDR3 region: CASSENPGANQPQHF. CDR3 sequence (DNA): TGTGCCAGCAGTGAAAACCCAGGGGCAAATCAGCCCCAGCATTTT.

The rearrangement joins TRBV5-4 to TRBJ1-1; 7 bases are shared with TRBD1. With V trimmed by 5 bases and J by 6 bases, 7 bases remained unmatched. The CDR3 is made up of 13 amino acids. Germline lookup yields CDR1 SGHNT and CDR2 YYREEE (reference sequence). The CDR3: CASRTGSGPEAFF. The CDR3 DNA reads as TGTGCCAGCAGGACAGGGTCGGGACCTGAAGCTTTCTTT.

The V and J genes are TRBV6-1 and TRBJ2-2, with TRBD2 matching over 7 bases. CDR3 length equals 16 residues. Germline V gene data show CDR1 as MNHNS and CDR2 as SASEGT. V trimming: 2 bases; J trimming: 4 bases; junction bases outside the gene matches: 7. CDR3 in DNA: TGTGCCAGCAGTGAAACCGGGAGGCCAAGCACCGGGGAGCTGTTTTTT. Encoded protein: CASSETGRPSTGELFF.

The J gene is TRBJ1-2, the V gene TRBV28; 8 bases line up with TRBD1. The CDR3 is 16 residues long. The germline gives CDR1 MDHEN, CDR2 SYDVKM. Trimming at V came to 6 bases and at J to 7 bases, leaving 16 bases not matched to a gene. CDR3 DNA: TGTGCCAGCAGCCGGCAAATCCAGGGGGCGTACGGTGGCTACACCTTC. Its protein is CASSRQIQGAYGGYTF.

CDR3 nucleotide sequence: TGTGCCATCAGTGTAGGGGGCAGAGGCTACGAGCAGTACTTC. Protein: CAISVGGRGYEQYF. V usage is TRBV10-3 and J usage is TRBJ2-7; 7 nucleotides line up with TRBD1. Germline V CDR1 and CDR2: ENHRY, SYGVKD. The CDR3 loop spans 14 amino acids. Unmatched junction bases numbered 6, after V lost 4 bases and J lost 3 bases.

V usage is TRBV9 and J usage is TRBJ1-2, with TRBD1 identical over 8 bases. The CDR3 has 17 amino acids. J gave up 8 bases and V 0 bases, and 15 bases lay outside the gene matches. CDR1 and CDR2 (germline): SGDLS, YYNGEE. CDR3 nucleotides: TGTGCCAGCAGCGTAGATTGGCGGTCAGGGGGCTTAGGCGGCTACACCTTC. The encoded protein is CASSVDWRSGGLGGYTF.

The gene calls are TRBV6-5 and TRBJ2-3; 9 nucleotides line up with TRBD2. The CDR3 runs 16 residues. From germline, CDR1 is MNHEY and CDR2 SVGAGI. V lost 4 bases and J lost 2; bases outside the gene matches: 7. The CDR3 here is CASSWRLADFTDTQYF. The CDR3 region has the DNA TGTGCCAGCAGTTGGCGACTAGCGGACTTCACAGATACGCAGTATTTT.

J is TRBJ1-5 and V is TRBV28; D ambiguous. V gave up 4 bases and J gave up 7 bases, with 23 bases separating them. The germline V gene encodes CDR1 MDHEN and CDR2 SYDVKM. The CDR3 sequence is 17 residues long. For the CDR3, the DNA is TGTGCCAGCAGTTCCTATTTCCGGACCGGGCCGGGGCAGCCCCAGCATTTT. Its protein product is CASSSYFRTGPGQPQHF.

The chain employs TRBV19 and TRBJ2-7, with D possibly being TRBD2 (6 bases). Germline V gene lookup returns CDR1 LNHDA and CDR2 SQIVND (reference sequence). The germline V and J ends were trimmed by 6 bases and 5 bases, with 23 bases remaining between them. The CDR3 extends over 16 amino acids. CDR3 region: CASSRKGRTKNDEQYF. CDR3 nucleotide sequence: TGTGCCAGTAGCCGCAAAGGGCGGACTAAGAATGACGAGCAGTACTTC.